A single sample gave rise to the 5 T cell receptor beta chains below, sequenced in a study of molecular identifiers for immune sequencing clone quantification. Each CDR3 protein gets one entry after TCRdb re-called the PCR reads with MiXCR. This sample has about 320,000 distinct CDR3 sequences, with 24% found just once. Sequencing was done on a sample of naive CD8+ T cells from blood, with Jurkat cell RNA spiked in. Subset given: FACS-sorted CD8+CD4-CCR7+CD45RA+ naive T cells. The receptors stem from a human donor in good health. Some libraries in this study had Jurkat cell RNA spiked in.

V usage is TRBV12-3 or TRBV12-4 and J usage is TRBJ2-1; 9 nucleotides match TRBD1. Trimming took 6 bases from V and 2 from J; bases not matched to a gene: 5. CDR3 length: 15 amino acids. This chain's CDR3 is CASSMTGGTYNEQFF. CDR3 DNA sequence: TGTGCCAGCAGCATGACAGGGGGAACCTACAATGAGCAGTTCTTC.

This clonotype showed up just a few times. The chain is built from TRBV5-5 and TRBJ1-4; D is possibly TRBD1 (5 bases). Germline V gives CDR1 SGHKS, CDR2 YYEKEE (reference sequence). Trimming took 4 bases from V and 6 from J, leaving 13 bases between them. The CDR3 sequence is 14 residues long. In DNA form, the CDR3 reads TGTGCCAGCAGCGATGGGACCTATTATGAAAAACTGTTTTTT. Translated: CASSDGTYYEKLFF.

This clonotype turned up a few times. This sequence joins TRBV6-2 or TRBV6-3 and TRBJ2-1; tentative D call: TRBD1 (6 bases). The CDR3 has 12 amino acids. CDR1 is MNHEY, CDR2 SVGEGT, per germline. V was shortened by 5 bases and J by 10 bases, with 12 bases between the two germline ends. The CDR3 region is CASSILRGEQFF. The CDR3 bases are TGTGCCAGCAGTATCTTAAGGGGGGAGCAGTTCTTC.

This clonotype has just one count. A much larger clonotype is one base distant, so this may be a read error. The gene calls are TRBV7-2 and TRBJ2-7; TRBD2 agrees at 9 bases. The length of the CDR3 is 17 residues. With 5 bases clipped from V and 2 bases from J, the junction kept 13 bases outside the gene matches. The germline V gene encodes CDR1 SGHTA and CDR2 FQGNSA. CDR3: CASSNLGLAGPPYEQYF. CDR3 sequence (DNA): TGTGCCAGCAGCAACCTTGGCCTAGCGGGGCCCCCCTACGAGCAGTACTTC.

This clonotype has more than one count but fewer than ten. The chain recombines TRBV12-3 or TRBV12-4 with TRBJ2-3; D may be TRBD2 (6 bases). The CDR3 length is 17 residues. Trimming left V 6 bases short and J 0 bases short, with 19 bases between. The CDR3, as DNA: TGTGCCAGCAGCTCACCCCGGCGGGGCCCTAGCACAGATACGCAGTATTTT. Translating it yields CASSSPRRGPSTDTQYF.